Below are 16 T cell receptor beta chains sequenced from a single sample in a study of immune evolution from preneoplasia to lung adenocarcinoma. The data were produced by immunoSEQ multiplex PCR, yet TCRdb's version contains in-frame clones alone and is incomplete. Found here are 5,800 or so clones, under 85% of them singletons; the top ten hold around 9.5%. The source material was FFPE adjacent normal lung tissue. The origin of the receptors is a donor of 70 years or more with lung adenocarcinoma.

The rearrangement links TRBV7-8 to TRBJ1-3; D remains unclear. Trimming removed 7 bases at V and 0 bases at J, with 10 bases between. The CDR3 consists of 14 residues. CDR1 is SGHVS, CDR2 FQNEAQ, per germline. CDR3 loop: CASIAGSSGNTIYF. The CDR3 nucleotides read TGTGCCAGCATCGCCGGGAGCTCTGGAAACACCATATATTTT.

This clone is categorized as medium-sized. The V and J genes are TRBV6-5 and TRBJ1-1; a possible D gene is TRBD1 (5 bases). The CDR3 is 15 residues long. With 6 bases removed from V and 2 bases from J, the gap between germline ends came to 16 bases. Germline V gene sequence: CDR1 MNHEY, CDR2 SVGAGI. The CDR3 DNA reads as TGTGCCAGCAGCATTACAACAGGCGATAACACTGAAGCTTTCTTT. Amino acid sequence: CASSITTGDNTEAFF.

J is TRBJ1-1 and V is TRBV9; 10 positions agree with TRBD1. CDR3 size: 14 residues. The germline gives CDR1 SGDLS, CDR2 YYNGEE. Trimming cost V 2 bases and J 6 bases; bases outside gene matches: 4. The CDR3: CASSVGGQGAEAFF. As DNA, the CDR3 is TGTGCCAGCAGCGTGGGAGGACAGGGGGCTGAAGCTTTCTTT.

J is TRBJ1-1 and V is TRBV20-1; possible D gene TRBD1, 5 bases. The germline V gene has CDR1 DFQATT and CDR2 SNEGSKA (reference sequence). The ends were cut back, 3 bases at V and 11 bases at J, with 13 bases in the middle. The CDR3 consists of 11 residues. The CDR3 sequence is CSASGGGWAFF. The CDR3 coding sequence is TGCAGTGCTAGTGGGGGAGGGTGGGCTTTCTTT.

The chain uses TRBV2 and TRBJ1-5; no definite D call. V was cut by 6 bases and J by 7 bases, with 16 bases left in between. Germline lookup yields CDR1 SNHLY and CDR2 FYNNEI. The CDR3 runs 14 residues. CDR3 loop: CASRNSGYLQPQHF. For the CDR3, the DNA is TGTGCCAGCAGAAACTCGGGGTACCTCCAGCCCCAGCATTTT.

Points on this clone: A junction end diverges from the germline sequence, so it may reflect a read error. V gene TRBV7-7 combines with J gene TRBJ2-7, with 9 bases lining up with TRBD2. The germline V gene has CDR1 SSHAT and CDR2 FNYEAQ (reference sequence). CDR3 size: 14 residues. The CDR3 loop reads CASSLGSGSYEQYF. The CDR3 DNA sequence: TGTGCTAGCAGCTTAGGTAGCGGGAGCTACGAGCAGTACTTC.

The chain links TRBV4-2 to TRBJ1-2, with no clear D. Germline V gives CDR1 LGHNA, CDR2 YNFKEQ. The V end lost 1 base, the J end lost 0 bases, and 6 bases lay between the germline ends. The CDR3 totals 14 residues. The CDR3: CASSQVGSNYGYTF. DNA for the CDR3: TGTGCCAGCAGCCAAGTAGGATCTAACTATGGCTACACCTTC.

This clone was seen a single time. The gene calls are TRBV7-9 and TRBJ2-1, with D hard to call. CDR1 and CDR2 from the germline V gene are SEHNR and FQNEAQ (reference sequence). Trimming removed 4 bases at V and 6 bases at J, with 10 bases between. The CDR3 loop spans 13 amino acids. The CDR3 region is CASSSYWVNEQFF. CDR3 nucleotide sequence: TGTGCCAGCAGCTCATATTGGGTCAATGAGCAGTTCTTC.

This clone was seen a few times. V gene TRBV14 combines with J gene TRBJ2-2, with no clear D. V shed 3 bases and J shed 8 bases, with 4 bases lying between them. The CDR3 spans 11 residues. Germline-derived CDR1 and CDR2 are SGHDN and FVKESK. This CDR3 reads CASSQLGELFF. CDR3 DNA sequence: TGTGCCAGCAGCCAGTTGGGGGAGCTGTTTTTT.

This sequence joins TRBV4-2 and TRBJ1-2, with D unresolved. The CDR3 consists of 14 residues. Germline-derived CDR1 and CDR2 are LGHNA and YNFKEQ. V was pared by 5 bases and J by 0 bases, with 10 bases between. The DNA of the CDR3 is TGTGCCAGCAGCACCAGCCGGACTAACTATGGCTACACCTTC. Protein product: CASSTSRTNYGYTF.

V gene TRBV5-1 combines with J gene TRBJ2-1, with 8 bases fitting TRBD2. J lost 4 bases, V lost 3 bases, and 3 bases had no gene match. Germline CDR1 reads SGHRS; CDR2 reads YFSETQ. CDR3 size: 14 residues. The CDR3 loop reads CASSWSGSYNEQFF. The DNA of the CDR3 is TGCGCCAGCAGCTGGAGCGGGAGTTACAATGAGCAGTTCTTC.

V is TRBV18 and J is TRBJ2-4, with D possibly being TRBD1 (6 bases). The V end was cut by 0 bases, the J end by 0 bases, with 9 bases between. This CDR3 contains 16 residues. Germline CDR1 reads KGHSH; CDR2 reads LQKENI. The CDR3 region is CASSPPQGLAKNIQYF. In DNA form, the CDR3 reads TGTGCCAGCTCACCACCCCAGGGGCTAGCCAAAAACATTCAGTACTTC.

The CDR3 region has the DNA TGTGCCAGCAGTTACTCCGGACTAGCGGGGGGAGATACGCAGTATTTT. This codes for CASSYSGLAGGDTQYF. The genes are TRBV6-5 and TRBJ2-3, with 14 positions matching TRBD2. The germline CDR1 and CDR2 sequences are MNHEY and SVGAGI. Losses at the gene ends were 0 bases for V and 5 bases for J; bases not matched to a gene: 1. The CDR3 is 16 amino acids.

The gene calls are TRBV4-1 and TRBJ2-1, with 7 bases that match TRBD2. The germline V gene has CDR1 MGHRA and CDR2 YSYEKL. After removal of 0 bases from V and 0 bases from J, the junction contained 2 bases not matched to a gene. CDR3 size: 16 residues. CDR3 sequence: CASSQEGRGSYNEQFF. In DNA, the CDR3 is TGCGCCAGCAGCCAAGAAGGGAGGGGCTCCTACAATGAGCAGTTCTTC.

This clone was picked up a small number of times. This chain links TRBV5-4 with TRBJ1-1, with 7 positions matching TRBD1. Germline CDR1 SGHNT, CDR2 YYREEE (reference sequence). This CDR3 is 16 amino acids long. The J segment lost 1 base and the V segment lost 0 bases, leaving 6 bases of the junction unmatched. Written as DNA, the CDR3 is TGTGCCAGCAGCTTGGCCATCGGGACAGAGAACACTGAAGCTTTCTTT. Its protein product is CASSLAIGTENTEAFF.

This sequence joins TRBV7-9 and TRBJ2-1; 7 nucleotides line up with TRBD1. The V gene's germline CDR1 is SEHNR and CDR2 FQNEAQ (reference sequence). The J segment lost 5 bases and the V segment lost 3 bases, leaving 13 bases of the junction unmatched. The CDR3 sequence is 17 residues long. The CDR3 here is CASSLLSGQPRNNEQFF. For the CDR3, the DNA is TGTGCCAGCAGCTTGCTCTCGGGACAGCCAAGGAACAATGAGCAGTTCTTC. Full variable domain (missing parts from reference TRBV7-9 and TRBJ2-1): DTGVSQNPRHKITKRGQNVTFRCDPISEHNRLYWYRQTLGQGPEFLTYFQNEAQLEKSRLLSDRFSAERPKGSFSTLEIQRTEQGDSAMYLCASSLLSGQPRNNEQFFGPGTRLTVL.